The text below deals with one T cell receptor beta chain. The length of the CDR3 is 13 residues. The ends were cut back, 5 bases at V and 4 bases at J, with 11 bases in the middle. CDR1 LGHNT and CDR2 FRNRAP come from the germline V gene. The source of the sample is a study of technical replicates of blood from several donors. Generated by immunoSEQ multiplex PCR, the TCRdb table keeps only in-frame clones and is missing some. The sample yields roughly 56,000 clones, around 87% seen once. The specimen sequenced was PBMCs. The genes are TRBV12-5 and TRBJ1-2; D uncertain. This clonotype originated in a human donor in good health. Some clones in this sample may be carry-over from other donors' samples. CDR3 coding DNA: TGTGCTAGTGGTACAGCCGGGAGCTATGGCTACACCTTC. This codes for CASGTAGSYGYTF.